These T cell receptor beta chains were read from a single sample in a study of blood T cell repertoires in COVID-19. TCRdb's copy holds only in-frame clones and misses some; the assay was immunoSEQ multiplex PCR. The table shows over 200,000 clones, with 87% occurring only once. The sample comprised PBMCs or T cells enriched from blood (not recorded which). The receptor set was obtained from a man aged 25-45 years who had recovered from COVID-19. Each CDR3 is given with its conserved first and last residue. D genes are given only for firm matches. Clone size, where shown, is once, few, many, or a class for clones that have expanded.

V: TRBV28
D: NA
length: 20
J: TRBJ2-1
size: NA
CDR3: CASSLPRTWGRRAEYNEQFF
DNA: TGTGCCAGCAGTTTACCTCGGACATGGGGGAGGAGGGCGGAGTACAATGAGCAGTTCTTC

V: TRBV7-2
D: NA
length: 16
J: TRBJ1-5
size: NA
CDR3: CASSLRSQGGNQPQHF
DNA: TGTGCCAGCAGCTTACGTTCACAGGGTGGGAATCAGCCCCAGCATTTT

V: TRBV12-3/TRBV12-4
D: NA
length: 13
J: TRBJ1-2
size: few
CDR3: CASSYRLNYGYTF
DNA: TGTGCCAGCAGTTACAGGTTAAACTATGGCTACACCTTC

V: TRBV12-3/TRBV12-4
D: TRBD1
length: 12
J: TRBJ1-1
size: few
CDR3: CATRQGNTEAFF
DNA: TGTGCGACGAGACAGGGAAACACTGAAGCTTTCTTT

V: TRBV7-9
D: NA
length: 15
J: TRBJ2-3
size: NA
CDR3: CASSLTITSTDTQYF
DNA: TGTGCCAGCAGTTTGACAATTACTAGCACAGATACGCAGTATTTT

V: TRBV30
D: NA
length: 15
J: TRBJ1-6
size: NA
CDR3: CAWSSMIAYNSPLHF
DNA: TGTGCCTGGAGTTCTATGATAGCCTATAATTCACCCCTCCACTTT

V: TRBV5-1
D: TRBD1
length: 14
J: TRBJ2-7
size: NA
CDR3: CATRSGTGTYEQYF
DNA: TGCGCCACCCGATCGGGGACAGGGACCTACGAGCAGTACTTC

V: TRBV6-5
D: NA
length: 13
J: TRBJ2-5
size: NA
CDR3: CASRRLLGETQYF
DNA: TGTGCCAGCAGGCGGCTACTCGGAGAGACCCAGTACTTC

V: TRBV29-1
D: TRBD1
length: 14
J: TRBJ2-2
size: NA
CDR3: CSVQGVKNTGELFF
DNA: TGCAGCGTACAGGGGGTGAAGAACACCGGGGAGCTGTTTTTT

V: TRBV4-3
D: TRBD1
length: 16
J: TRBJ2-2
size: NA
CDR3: CASSRDRGSGTGELFF
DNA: TGCGCCAGCAGCCGTGACAGGGGATCAGGCACCGGGGAGCTGTTTTTT

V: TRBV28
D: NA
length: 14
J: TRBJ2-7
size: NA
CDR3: CASSSGTSLREQYF
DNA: TGTGCCAGCAGTTCCGGGACTTCCCTGAGGGAGCAGTACTTC

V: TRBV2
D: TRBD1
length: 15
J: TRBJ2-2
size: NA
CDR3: CASRTGDTNTGELFF
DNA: TGTGCCAGCAGGACAGGGGACACGAACACCGGGGAGCTGTTTTTT

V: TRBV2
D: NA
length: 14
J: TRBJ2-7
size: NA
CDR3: CASSRMTGSYEQYF
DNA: TGTGCCAGCAGTCGTATGACAGGTTCCTACGAGCAGTACTTC

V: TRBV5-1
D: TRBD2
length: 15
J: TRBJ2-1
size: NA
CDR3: CASSSGLASVNEQFF
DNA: TGCGCCAGCAGCTCAGGACTAGCTAGTGTGAATGAGCAGTTCTTC

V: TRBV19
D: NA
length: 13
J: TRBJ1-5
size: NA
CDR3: CASRYGEHQPQHF
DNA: TGTGCCAGTAGGTACGGGGAACATCAGCCCCAGCATTTT

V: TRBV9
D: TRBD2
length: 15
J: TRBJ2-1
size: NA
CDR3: CASSGGGTRRVEQFF
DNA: TGTGCCAGCAGCGGGGGGGGGACCCGGCGCGTTGAGCAGTTCTTC

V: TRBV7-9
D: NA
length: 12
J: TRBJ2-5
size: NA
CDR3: CASSPAGETQYF
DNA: TGTGCCAGCAGCCCCGCGGGAGAGACCCAGTACTTC

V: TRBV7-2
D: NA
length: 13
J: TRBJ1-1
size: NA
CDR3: CASSWNSGTEAFF
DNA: TGTGCCAGCAGCTGGAATTCGGGCACTGAAGCTTTCTTT

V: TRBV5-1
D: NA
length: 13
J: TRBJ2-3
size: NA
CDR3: CASSFVSADTQYF
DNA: TGCGCCAGCAGCTTCGTTTCCGCAGATACGCAGTATTTT

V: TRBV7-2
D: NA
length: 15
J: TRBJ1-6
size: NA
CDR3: CASSVQGRGNSPLHF
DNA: TGTGCCAGCAGCGTACAGGGAAGGGGGAATTCACCCCTCCACTTT

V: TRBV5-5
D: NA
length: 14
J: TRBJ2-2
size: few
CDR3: CASSFGANTGELFF
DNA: TGTGCCAGCAGCTTCGGGGCGAACACCGGGGAGCTGTTTTTT

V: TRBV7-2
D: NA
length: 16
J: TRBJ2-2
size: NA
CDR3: CASSLGGGWGAGELFF
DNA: TGTGCCAGCAGCTTGGGTGGCGGATGGGGGGCCGGGGAGCTGTTTTTT

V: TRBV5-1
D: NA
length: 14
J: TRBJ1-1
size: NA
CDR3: CASSERSMNTEAFF
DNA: TGCGCCAGCAGCGAGAGATCCATGAACACTGAAGCTTTCTTT

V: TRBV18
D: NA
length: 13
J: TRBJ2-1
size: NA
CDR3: CASSPADYNEQFF
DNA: TGTGCCAGCTCACCAGCGGATTACAATGAGCAGTTCTTC

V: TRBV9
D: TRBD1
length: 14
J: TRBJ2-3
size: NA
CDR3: CASSPGTGGMAQYF
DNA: TGTGCCAGCTCCCCCGGGACAGGGGGTATGGCGCAGTATTTT

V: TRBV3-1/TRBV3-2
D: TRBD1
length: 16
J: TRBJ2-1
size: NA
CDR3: CASSRIRDRGLNEQFF
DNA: TGTGCCAGCAGCCGGATCCGGGACAGGGGCTTAAATGAGCAGTTCTTC

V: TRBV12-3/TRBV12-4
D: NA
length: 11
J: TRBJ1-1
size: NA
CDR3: CASSGGRLAFF
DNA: TGTGCCAGCAGCGGGGGGAGGTTGGCTTTCTTT

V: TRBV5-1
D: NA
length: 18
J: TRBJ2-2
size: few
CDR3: CASSLLGPGLTNTGELFF
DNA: TGCGCCAGCAGCTTGTTGGGGCCGGGACTTACGAACACCGGGGAGCTGTTTTTT

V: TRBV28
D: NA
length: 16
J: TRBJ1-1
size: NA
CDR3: CASSFFSASSHTEAFF
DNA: TGTGCCAGCAGTTTTTTCTCCGCCAGTTCTCACACTGAAGCTTTCTTT

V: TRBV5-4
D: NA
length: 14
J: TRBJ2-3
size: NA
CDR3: CASSSGTRTNTQYF
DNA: TGTGCCAGCAGCTCCGGGACTCGCACAAATACGCAGTATTTT

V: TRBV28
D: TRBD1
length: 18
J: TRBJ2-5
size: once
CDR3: CASSSIHPVIQGQETQYF
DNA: TGTGCCAGCAGTTCAATCCATCCAGTAATACAGGGGCAAGAGACCCAGTACTTC

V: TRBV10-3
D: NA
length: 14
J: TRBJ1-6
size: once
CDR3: CAISPEVGNSPLHF
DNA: TGTGCCATCAGTCCCGAAGTGGGCAATTCACCCCTCCACTTT

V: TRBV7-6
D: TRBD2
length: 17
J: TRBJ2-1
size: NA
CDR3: CASSTRAGGYSYNEQFF
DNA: TGTGCCAGCAGCACCCGAGCGGGAGGGTACTCCTACAATGAGCAGTTCTTC

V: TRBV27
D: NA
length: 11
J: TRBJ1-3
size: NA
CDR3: CATVSGNTIYF
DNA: TGTGCCACCGTCTCTGGAAACACCATATATTTT

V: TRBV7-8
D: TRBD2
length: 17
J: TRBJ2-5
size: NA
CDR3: CASRKRSSGGNQETQYF
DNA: TGTGCCAGCAGGAAGCGGTCTAGCGGGGGGAACCAAGAGACCCAGTACTTC

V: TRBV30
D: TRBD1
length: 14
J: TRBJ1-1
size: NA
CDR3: CAWMKGQGSPEAFF
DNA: TGTGCCTGGATGAAAGGACAGGGTTCGCCTGAAGCTTTCTTT

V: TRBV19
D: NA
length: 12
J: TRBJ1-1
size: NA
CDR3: CASGHGLTEAFF
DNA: TGTGCCAGTGGACACGGGTTGACTGAAGCTTTCTTT

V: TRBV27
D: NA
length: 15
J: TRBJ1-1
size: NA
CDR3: CASSLSSGWSTEAFF
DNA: TGTGCCAGCAGTTTATCGTCGGGGTGGAGCACTGAAGCTTTCTTT

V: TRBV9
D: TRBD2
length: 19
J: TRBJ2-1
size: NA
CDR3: CASSVRGSGRAGIYNEQFF
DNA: TGTGCCAGCAGCGTACGGGGTAGCGGGAGGGCCGGGATATACAATGAGCAGTTCTTC

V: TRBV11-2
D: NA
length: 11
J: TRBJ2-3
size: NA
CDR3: CASSPVDTQYF
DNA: TGTGCCAGCAGCCCCGTAGATACGCAGTATTTT

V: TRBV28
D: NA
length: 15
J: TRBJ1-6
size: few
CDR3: CASSLNRGYNSPLHF
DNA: TGTGCCAGCAGTTTAAACCGAGGCTATAATTCACCCCTCCACTTT

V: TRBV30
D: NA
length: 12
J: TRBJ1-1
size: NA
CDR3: CAWSARNTEAFF
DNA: TGTGCCTGGAGCGCCAGGAACACTGAAGCTTTCTTT

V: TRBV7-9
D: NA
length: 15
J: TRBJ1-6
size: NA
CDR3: CASSLGPGRNSPLHF
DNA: TGTGCCAGCAGCTTAGGTCCAGGGCGGAATTCACCCCTCCACTTT

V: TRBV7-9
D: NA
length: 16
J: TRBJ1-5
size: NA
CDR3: CASSFGREYSNQPQHF
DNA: TGTGCCAGCAGCTTTGGACGGGAGTATAGCAATCAGCCCCAGCATTTT